Detailed here is one T cell receptor (beta chain). Its antigen remains unknown. This sample is part of a study of response to subunit inactivated influenza vaccine. Study-level results: That few new T cells are recruited by each seasonal influenza vaccination was the authors' suggestion.

TCRdb re-called the RT-PCR reads through MiXCR, storing one row per CDR3 protein. The table records 650,000 to 800,000 distinct CDR3 sequences, about 15% of them present only once. This CDR3 has 16 residues. Trimming took 5 bases from V and 7 from J, leaving 24 bases between them. CDR1 MDHEN and CDR2 SYDVKM come from the germline V gene. This receptor was taken from a middle-aged man who received an inactivated influenza vaccine. The V call is TRBV28, the J call TRBJ2-7; D possibly corresponds to TRBD2 (5 bases). The material sequenced was PBMCs from blood, taken roughly 15 days before vaccination. This CDR3 reads CASSRRTQVLPGEQYF. The CDR3 DNA follows: TGTGCCAGCAGTCGCAGAACCCAGGTCCTACCGGGAGAGCAGTACTTC. Full variable domain (missing parts from reference TRBV28 and TRBJ2-7): DVKVTQSSRYLVKRTGEKVFLECVQDMDHENMFWYRQDPGLGLRLIYFSYDVKMKEKGDIPEGYSVSREKKERFSLILESASTNQTSMYLCASSRRTQVLPGEQYFGPGTRLTVT.